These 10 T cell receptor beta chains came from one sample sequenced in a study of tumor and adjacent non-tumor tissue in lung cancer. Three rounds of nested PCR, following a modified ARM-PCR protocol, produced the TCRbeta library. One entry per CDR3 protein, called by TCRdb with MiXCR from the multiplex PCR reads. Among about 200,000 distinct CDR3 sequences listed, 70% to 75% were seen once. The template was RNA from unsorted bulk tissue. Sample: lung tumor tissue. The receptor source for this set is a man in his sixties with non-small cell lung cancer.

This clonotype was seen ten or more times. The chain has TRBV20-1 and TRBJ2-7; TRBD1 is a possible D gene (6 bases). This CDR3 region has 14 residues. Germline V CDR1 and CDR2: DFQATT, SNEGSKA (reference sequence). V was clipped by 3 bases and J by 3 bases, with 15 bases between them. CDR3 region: CSASPDTGLYEQYF. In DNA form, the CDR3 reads TGCAGTGCTAGCCCCGACACAGGGCTCTACGAGCAGTACTTC.

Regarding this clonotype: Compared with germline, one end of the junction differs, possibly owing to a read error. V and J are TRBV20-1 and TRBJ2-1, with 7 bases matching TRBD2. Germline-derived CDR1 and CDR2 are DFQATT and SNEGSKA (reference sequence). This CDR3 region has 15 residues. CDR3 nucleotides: TGCAGTGTTGACTCAGCGGGGTGGCCGTGGAATGAGCAGTCCTTC. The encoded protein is CSVDSAGWPWNEQSF.

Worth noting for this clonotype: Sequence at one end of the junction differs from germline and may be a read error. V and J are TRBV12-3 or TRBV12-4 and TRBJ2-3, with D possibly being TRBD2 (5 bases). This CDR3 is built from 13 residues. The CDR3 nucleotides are TGTGCCAGTACCCCCGTTAGCGCAGATACGCATTATTTT. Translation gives CASTPVSADTHYF.

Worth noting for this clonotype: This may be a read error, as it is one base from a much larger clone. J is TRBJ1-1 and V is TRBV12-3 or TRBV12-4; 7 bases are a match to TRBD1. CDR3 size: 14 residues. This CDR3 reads CAISATGPGTEAFF. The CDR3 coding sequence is TGTGCCATCAGTGCGACAGGGCCGGGCACTGAAGCTTTCTTT.

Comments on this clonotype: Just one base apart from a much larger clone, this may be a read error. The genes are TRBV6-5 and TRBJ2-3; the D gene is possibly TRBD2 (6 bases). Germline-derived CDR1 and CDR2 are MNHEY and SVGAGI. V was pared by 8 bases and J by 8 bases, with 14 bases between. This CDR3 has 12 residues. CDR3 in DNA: TGTGCCAGCTTTACTAGCCGGGGTACGCAGTATTTT. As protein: CASFTSRGTQYF.

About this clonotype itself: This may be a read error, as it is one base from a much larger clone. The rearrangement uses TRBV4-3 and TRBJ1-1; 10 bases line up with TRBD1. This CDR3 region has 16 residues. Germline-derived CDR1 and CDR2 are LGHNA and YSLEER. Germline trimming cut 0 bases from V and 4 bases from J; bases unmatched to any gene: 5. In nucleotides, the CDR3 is TGCGCCAGCAGCCAAGAGGGGACAGGGGATATCACTGAAGCTTTCTTT. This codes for CASSQEGTGDITEAFF.

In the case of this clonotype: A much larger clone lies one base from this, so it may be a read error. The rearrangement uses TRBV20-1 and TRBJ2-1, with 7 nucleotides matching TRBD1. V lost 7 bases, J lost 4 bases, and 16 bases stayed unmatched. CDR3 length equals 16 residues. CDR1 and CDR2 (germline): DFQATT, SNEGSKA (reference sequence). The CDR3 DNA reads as TGCAGTGTCACTATACAGGGGAAGTACCCATACAATGAGCAGTTCTTC. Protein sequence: CSVTIQGKYPYNEQFF.

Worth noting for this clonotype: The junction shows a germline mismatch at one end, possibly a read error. The CDR3 DNA reads TGTGCCAGCGGGAGGACAGGGGGCGCGGAGGGCTACACCTTT. Translating gives CASGRTGGAEGYTF. V gene TRBV6-5 combines with J gene TRBJ1-2; 11 bases map to TRBD1. CDR1 MNHEY and CDR2 SVGAGI come from the germline V gene. CDR3 length: 14 amino acids.

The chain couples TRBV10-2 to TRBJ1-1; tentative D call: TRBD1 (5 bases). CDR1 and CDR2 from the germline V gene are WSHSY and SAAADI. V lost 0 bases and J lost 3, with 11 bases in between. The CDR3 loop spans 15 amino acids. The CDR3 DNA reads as TGCGCCAGCAGTGAGTCGCCGGGACGGGACACTGAAGCTTTCTTT. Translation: CASSESPGRDTEAFF.

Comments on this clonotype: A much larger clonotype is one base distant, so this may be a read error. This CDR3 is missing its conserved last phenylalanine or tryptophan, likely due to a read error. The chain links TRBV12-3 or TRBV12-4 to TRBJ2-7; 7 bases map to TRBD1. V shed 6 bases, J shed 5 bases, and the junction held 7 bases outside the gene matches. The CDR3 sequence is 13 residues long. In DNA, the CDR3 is TGTGCCAGCAGCCCACCTACAGGGGACGAGCAGTACCTC. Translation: CASSPPTGDEQYL.